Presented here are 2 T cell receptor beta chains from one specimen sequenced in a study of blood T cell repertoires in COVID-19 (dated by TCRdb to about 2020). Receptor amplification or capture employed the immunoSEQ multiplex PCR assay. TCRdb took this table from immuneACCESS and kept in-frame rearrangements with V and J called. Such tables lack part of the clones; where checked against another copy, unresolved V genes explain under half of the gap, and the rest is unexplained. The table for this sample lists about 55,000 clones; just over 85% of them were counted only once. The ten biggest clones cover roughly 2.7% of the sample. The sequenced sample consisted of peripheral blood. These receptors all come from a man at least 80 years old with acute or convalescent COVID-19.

In nucleotides, the CDR3 is TGTGCCAGCAGCTTAAAAGGACTAGCGGGGAGCTCCTACAATGAGCAGTTCTTC. Its protein product is CASSLKGLAGSSYNEQFF. This chain connects TRBV5-4 to TRBJ2-1; 12 bases are a match to TRBD2. CDR1 is SGHNT and CDR2 is YYREEE in the germline V gene (reference sequence). The CDR3 runs to 18 residues. The J segment lost 0 bases and the V segment lost 2 bases, leaving 6 bases of the junction unmatched.

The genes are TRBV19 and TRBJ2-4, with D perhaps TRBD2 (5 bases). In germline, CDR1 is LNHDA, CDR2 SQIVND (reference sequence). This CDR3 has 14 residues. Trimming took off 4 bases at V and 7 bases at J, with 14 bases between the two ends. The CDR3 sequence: CASSRTGTSNIQYF. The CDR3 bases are TGTGCCAGTAGTAGGACGGGAACCAGCAACATTCAGTACTTC.